These 18 T cell receptor beta chains came from one sample sequenced in a study of cytomegalovirus exposure and HLA in healthy donors. PCR primers comprised 60 Vbeta and 13 Jbeta primers. Assay used: immunoSEQ multiplex PCR; TCRdb lists only in-frame clones, some missing. The sample has over 110,000 clones; around 79% are singletons. The sequenced material came from PBMCs. Source of these receptors: a woman aged 45-65 years in good health and CMV-seropositive.

The genes are TRBV11-3 and TRBJ2-2; a possible D gene is TRBD2 (5 bases). The CDR3 covers 16 residues. V gave up 2 bases and J gave up 6 bases, with 16 bases separating them. CDR1 is SGHNT and CDR2 is YENEEA in the germline V gene. CDR3 loop: CASSLYGSREPGELFF. CDR3 in DNA: TGTGCCAGCAGCTTATATGGGAGTAGGGAACCCGGGGAGCTGTTTTTT. Filled out from reference TRBV11-3 and TRBJ2-2, the complete variable domain reads EAGVVQSPRYKIIEKKQPVAFWCNPISGHNTLYWYLQNLGQGPELLIRYENEEAVDDSQLPKDRFSAERLKGVDSTLKIQPAELGDSAVYLCASSLYGSREPGELFFGEGSRLTVL.

The rearrangement uses TRBV4-3 and TRBJ2-7; D ambiguous. V lost 0 bases to trimming and J lost 1 base, with 13 bases between them. Germline V gene sequence: CDR1 LGHNA, CDR2 YSLEER. The CDR3 contains 16 residues. The CDR3: CASSQDWLQPSYEQYF. The CDR3 DNA reads as TGCGCCAGCAGCCAAGATTGGCTGCAACCATCCTACGAGCAGTACTTC.

CDR3 protein: CASSRGSNQPQHF. Here the CDR3 DNA reads TGTGCCAGTAGCAGGGGTAGCAATCAGCCCCAGCATTTT. The gene calls are TRBV10-3 and TRBJ1-5; D perhaps matches TRBD1 (6 bases). This CDR3 region has 13 residues. Germline CDR1 ENHRY, CDR2 SYGVKD. V gave up 10 bases and J gave up 0 bases, with 10 bases separating them.

The genes are TRBV28 and TRBJ1-1, with unresolved D. Germline CDR1 and CDR2: MDHEN and SYDVKM. The CDR3 is made up of 11 amino acids. Trimming pared 3 bases from V and 7 bases from J, leaving 6 bases between. CDR3 protein: CASSFRFEAFF. As DNA, the CDR3 is TGTGCCAGCAGTTTCAGGTTTGAAGCTTTCTTT.

This sequence joins TRBV9 and TRBJ2-5; tentative D call: TRBD1 (6 bases). Germline CDR1 and CDR2: SGDLS and YYNGEE. Trimming cost V 0 bases and J 4 bases, with 19 bases left between them. The CDR3 spans 17 residues. The CDR3 region is CASSVGRANDRLETQYF. The CDR3 DNA is TGTGCCAGCAGCGTAGGTCGGGCAAACGACAGGTTAGAGACCCAGTACTTC.

The rearrangement links TRBV7-8 to TRBJ2-7; 11 bases are a match to TRBD2. Germline CDR1 and CDR2: SGHVS and FQNEAQ. V lost 6 bases and J lost 4; bases outside the gene matches: 11. This CDR3 is built from 16 residues. The CDR3 loop reads CASSRRETSGEYEQYF. CDR3 DNA: TGTGCCAGCAGTCGTAGGGAGACTAGCGGGGAGTACGAGCAGTACTTC.

V is TRBV4-3 and J is TRBJ2-7; maybe TRBD1 (6 bases). Per germline, CDR1 LGHNA and CDR2 YSLEER. Trimming left V 0 bases short and J 1 base short, with 16 bases between. The CDR3 extends over 17 amino acids. The CDR3 region has the DNA TGCGCCAGCAGCCAAGATCGGCAGGGGCGGATATCCTACGAGCAGTACTTC. It encodes CASSQDRQGRISYEQYF.

The chain uses TRBV7-8 and TRBJ1-4; D ambiguous. Germline V gene data show CDR1 as SGHVS and CDR2 as FQNEAQ. V was clipped by 2 bases and J by 3 bases, with 16 bases between them. The CDR3 runs to 17 residues. As DNA, the CDR3 is TGTGCCAGCAGCTTAAGACCGCCGGGAGCCGCTAATGAAAAACTGTTTTTT. Protein product: CASSLRPPGAANEKLFF.

The rearrangement links TRBV7-3 to TRBJ1-6; D remains unclear. The V end lost 2 bases, the J end lost 9 bases, and 5 bases lay between the germline ends. In germline, CDR1 is SGHTA, CDR2 FQGTGA. The CDR3 sequence is 12 residues long. CDR3 DNA sequence: TGTGCCAGCAGCTTAGCCGGTTCACCCCTCCACTTT. Amino acid sequence: CASSLAGSPLHF.

V gene TRBV27 combines with J gene TRBJ2-5, with a possible D match to TRBD1 (5 bases). The CDR3 is 13 residues long. Germline CDR1 is MNHEY and CDR2 is SMNVEV (reference sequence). Trimming shortened V by 2 bases and J by 7 bases, and 11 bases separated the two germline ends. The CDR3 DNA reads TGTGCCAGCAGTTTAACGCAGGGTGGGACCCAGTACTTC. The encoded protein is CASSLTQGGTQYF.

This sequence joins TRBV29-1 and TRBJ2-1; no clear D. The V and J ends lost 3 bases and 8 bases respectively, with 17 bases between them. CDR1 and CDR2 from the germline V gene are SQVTM and ANQGSEA. The length of the CDR3 is 14 residues. The CDR3 protein is CSVDDLRVGYEQFF. Here the CDR3 DNA reads TGCAGCGTTGATGACCTTCGGGTGGGTTATGAGCAGTTCTTC.

CDR3 coding DNA: TGTGCCAGCAGGTCCAAGACAGGGTTGAACACTGAAGCTTTCTTT. It specifies CASRSKTGLNTEAFF. The chain links TRBV7-3 to TRBJ1-1; TRBD1 matches at 7 bases. Per the germline V gene, CDR1 is SGHTA and CDR2 is FQGTGA. The CDR3 consists of 15 residues. With 6 bases clipped from V and 0 bases from J, the junction kept 7 bases outside the gene matches.

In nucleotides, the CDR3 is TGTGCCAGCAGCTTAGGTCGAGGGGGGGCGCGAGTCCAGTATTTT. It codes for CASSLGRGGARVQYF. The chain joins TRBV7-6 to TRBJ2-3, with D possibly matching TRBD2 (7 bases). Trimming pared 1 base from V and 12 bases from J, leaving 20 bases between. CDR3 length: 15 residues. Germline V lookup: CDR1 SGHVS, CDR2 FNYEAQ. Filled out from reference TRBV7-6 and TRBJ2-3, the complete variable domain reads GAGVSQSPRYKVTKRGQDVALRCDPISGHVSLYWYRQALGQGPEFLTYFNYEAQQDKSGLPNDRFSAERPEGSISTLTIQRTEQRDSAMYRCASSLGRGGARVQYFGPGTRLTVL.

The chain combines TRBV29-1 with TRBJ1-5; D is undetermined. V lost 1 base, J lost 5 bases, and 12 bases lay in between. Germline-derived CDR1 and CDR2 are SQVTM and ANQGSEA. The CDR3 runs 14 residues. This CDR3 reads CSVEAGSGDQPQHF. The CDR3 DNA is TGCAGCGTTGAAGCGGGTAGCGGGGATCAGCCCCAGCATTTT.

The chain uses TRBV4-2 and TRBJ2-2; 15 bases fit TRBD2. This CDR3 comprises 20 residues. Trimming at V came to 4 bases and at J to 1 base, leaving 10 bases not matched to a gene. Germline V lookup: CDR1 LGHNA, CDR2 YNFKEQ. The CDR3 region has the DNA TGTGCCAGCAGCCGATCGAGCACGGGACTAGCGGGGGGGAACACCGGGGAGCTGTTTTTT. Amino acid sequence: CASSRSSTGLAGGNTGELFF.

V gene TRBV6-5 combines with J gene TRBJ2-7, with no clear D. With 2 bases removed from V and 0 bases from J, the gap between germline ends came to 14 bases. This CDR3 region has 16 residues. CDR1 and CDR2 (germline): MNHEY, SVGAGI. CDR3 protein: CASSYSKRQVSYEQYF. The CDR3 DNA is TGTGCCAGCAGTTACAGCAAACGGCAGGTCTCCTACGAGCAGTACTTC.

This clone was counted a few times. The chain combines TRBV5-1 with TRBJ1-2; 8 bases line up with TRBD1. CDR3 length equals 17 residues. The trim removed 3 bases at V and 5 bases at J, leaving 15 bases unmatched. Germline CDR1 and CDR2: SGHRS and YFSETQ. CDR3 DNA: TGCGCCAGCAGCTCTACAATTACAGGGGGACAAGGGTATGGCTACACCTTC. It codes for CASSSTITGGQGYGYTF.

This clone has more than one count but fewer than ten. The chain uses TRBV19 and TRBJ2-1, with 10 bases aligning to TRBD2. The CDR3 is 14 residues long. The ends lost 1 base at V and 8 bases at J; junction bases unmatched: 2. Germline V gives CDR1 LNHDA, CDR2 SQIVND (reference sequence). The CDR3 bases are TGTGCCAGTAGTATAGGAGCGGGGGGGCATGAGCAGTTCTTC. Translated: CASSIGAGGHEQFF. Full variable domain (remainder filled in from reference TRBV19 and TRBJ2-1): DGGITQSPKYLFRKEGQNVTLSCEQNLNHDAMYWYRQDPGQGLRLIYYSQIVNDFQKGDIAEGYSVSREKKESFPLTVTSAQKNPTAFYLCASSIGAGGHEQFFGPGTRLTVL.